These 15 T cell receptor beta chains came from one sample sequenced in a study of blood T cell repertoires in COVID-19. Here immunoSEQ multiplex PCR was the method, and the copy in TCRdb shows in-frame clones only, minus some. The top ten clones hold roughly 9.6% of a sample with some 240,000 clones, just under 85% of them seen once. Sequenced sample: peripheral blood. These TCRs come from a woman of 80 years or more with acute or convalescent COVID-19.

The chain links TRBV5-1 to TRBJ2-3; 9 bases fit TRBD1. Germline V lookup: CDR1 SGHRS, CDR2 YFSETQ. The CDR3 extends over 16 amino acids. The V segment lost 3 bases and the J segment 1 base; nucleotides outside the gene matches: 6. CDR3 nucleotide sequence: TGCGCCAGCAGCTGGGACAGGGAATTCGGCACAGATACGCAGTATTTT. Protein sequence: CASSWDREFGTDTQYF.

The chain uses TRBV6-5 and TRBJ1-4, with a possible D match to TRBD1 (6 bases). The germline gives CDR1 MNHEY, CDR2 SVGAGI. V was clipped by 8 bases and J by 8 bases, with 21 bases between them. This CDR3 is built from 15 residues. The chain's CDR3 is CASVSGGRGEEKLFF. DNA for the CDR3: TGTGCCAGCGTTTCTGGGGGCAGGGGTGAGGAAAAACTGTTTTTT.

The chain's CDR3 is CASSFAGTGNTGELFF. The CDR3, as DNA: TGTGCCAGCAGCTTCGCCGGGACAGGGAACACCGGGGAGCTGTTTTTT. The chain couples TRBV5-4 to TRBJ2-2, with 8 bases matching TRBD1. V was clipped by 2 bases and J by 1 base; unmatched bases: 4. Per germline, CDR1 SGHNT and CDR2 YYREEE (reference sequence). This CDR3 is 16 amino acids long.

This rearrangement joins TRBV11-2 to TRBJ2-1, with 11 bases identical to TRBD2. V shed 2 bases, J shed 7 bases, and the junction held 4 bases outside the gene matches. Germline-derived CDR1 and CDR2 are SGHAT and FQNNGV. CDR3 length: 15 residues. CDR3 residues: CASSLPLAGENEQFF. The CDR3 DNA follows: TGTGCCAGCAGCTTACCACTAGCGGGGGAGAATGAGCAGTTCTTC.

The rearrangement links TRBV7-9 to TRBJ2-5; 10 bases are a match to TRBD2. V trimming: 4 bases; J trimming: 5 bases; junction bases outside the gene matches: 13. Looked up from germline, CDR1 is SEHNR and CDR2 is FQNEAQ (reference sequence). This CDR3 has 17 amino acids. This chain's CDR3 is CASSSRLAGGPAETQYF. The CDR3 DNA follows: TGTGCCAGCAGCTCTCGACTAGCGGGCGGCCCGGCGGAGACCCAGTACTTC. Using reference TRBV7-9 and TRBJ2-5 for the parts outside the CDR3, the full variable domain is DTGVSQNPRHKITKRGQNVTFRCDPISEHNRLYWYRQTLGQGPEFLTYFQNEAQLEKSRLLSDRFSAERPKGSFSTLEIQRTEQGDSAMYLCASSSRLAGGPAETQYFGPGTRLLVL.

In nucleotides, the CDR3 is TGTGCCAGCAGTATTAGGGGTAATTCACCCCTCCACTTT. Its protein is CASSIRGNSPLHF. This chain connects TRBV28 to TRBJ1-6; maybe TRBD1 (5 bases). CDR3 length: 13 amino acids. Germline V gene lookup returns CDR1 MDHEN and CDR2 SYDVKM. V shed 5 bases and J shed 6 bases, with 8 bases lying between them.

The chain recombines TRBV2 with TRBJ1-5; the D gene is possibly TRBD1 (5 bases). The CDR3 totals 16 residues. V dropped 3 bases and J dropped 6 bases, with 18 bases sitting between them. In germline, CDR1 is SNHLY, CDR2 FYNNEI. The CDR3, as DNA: TGTGCCAGCAGTGAGTTTAGGAGGGGCCGGGGTCAGCCCCAGCATTTT. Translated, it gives CASSEFRRGRGQPQHF.

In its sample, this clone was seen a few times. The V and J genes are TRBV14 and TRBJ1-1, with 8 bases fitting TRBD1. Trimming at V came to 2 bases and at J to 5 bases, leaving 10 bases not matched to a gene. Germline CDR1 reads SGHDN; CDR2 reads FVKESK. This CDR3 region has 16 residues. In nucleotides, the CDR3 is TGTGCCAGCAGCCAACTCACGGTCAGGGGGCGAACTGAAGCTTTCTTT. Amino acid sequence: CASSQLTVRGRTEAFF.

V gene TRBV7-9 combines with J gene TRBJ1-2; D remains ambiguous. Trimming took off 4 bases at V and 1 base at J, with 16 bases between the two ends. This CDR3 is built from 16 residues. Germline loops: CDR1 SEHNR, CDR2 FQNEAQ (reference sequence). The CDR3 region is CASSSAPGPLNYGYTF. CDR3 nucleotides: TGTGCCAGCAGCTCCGCACCAGGCCCACTTAACTATGGCTACACCTTC.

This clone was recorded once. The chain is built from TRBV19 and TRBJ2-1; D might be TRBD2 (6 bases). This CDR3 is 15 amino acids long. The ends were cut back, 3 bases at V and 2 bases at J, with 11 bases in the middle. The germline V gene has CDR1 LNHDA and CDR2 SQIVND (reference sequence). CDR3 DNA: TGTGCCAGTAGTATCGGGGGAACAGCCTACAATGAGCAGTTCTTC. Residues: CASSIGGTAYNEQFF. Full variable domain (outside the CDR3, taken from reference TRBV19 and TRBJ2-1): DGGITQSPKYLFRKEGQNVTLSCEQNLNHDAMYWYRQDPGQGLRLIYYSQIVNDFQKGDIAEGYSVSREKKESFPLTVTSAQKNPTAFYLCASSIGGTAYNEQFFGPGTRLTVL.

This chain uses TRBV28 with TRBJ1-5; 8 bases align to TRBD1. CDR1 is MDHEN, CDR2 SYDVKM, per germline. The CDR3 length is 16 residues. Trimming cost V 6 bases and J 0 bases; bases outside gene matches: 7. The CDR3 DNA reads TGTGCCAGCAGACCCCGGGACAGGAGTAGCAATCAGCCCCAGCATTTT. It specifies CASRPRDRSSNQPQHF. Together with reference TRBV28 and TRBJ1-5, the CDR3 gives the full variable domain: DVKVTQSSRYLVKRTGEKVFLECVQDMDHENMFWYRQDPGLGLRLIYFSYDVKMKEKGDIPEGYSVSREKKERFSLILESASTNQTSMYLCASRPRDRSSNQPQHFGDGTRLSIL.

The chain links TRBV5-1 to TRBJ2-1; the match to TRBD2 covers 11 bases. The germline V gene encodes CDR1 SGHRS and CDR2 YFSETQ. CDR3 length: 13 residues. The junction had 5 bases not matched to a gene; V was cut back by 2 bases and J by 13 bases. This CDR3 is CASSLVLAGGQFF. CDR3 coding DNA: TGCGCCAGCAGCTTAGTGCTAGCGGGGGGACAGTTCTTC.

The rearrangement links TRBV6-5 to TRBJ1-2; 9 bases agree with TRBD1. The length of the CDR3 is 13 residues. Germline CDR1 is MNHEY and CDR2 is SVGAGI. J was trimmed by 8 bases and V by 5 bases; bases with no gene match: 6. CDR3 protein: CASSKPGQGGYTF. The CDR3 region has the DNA TGTGCCAGCAGTAAACCGGGACAGGGAGGCTACACCTTC.

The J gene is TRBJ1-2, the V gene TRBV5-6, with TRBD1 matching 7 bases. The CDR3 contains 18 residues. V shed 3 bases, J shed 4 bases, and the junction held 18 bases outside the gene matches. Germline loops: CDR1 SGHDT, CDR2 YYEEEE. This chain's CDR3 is CASSSLRTEGALGYGYTF. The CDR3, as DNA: TGTGCCAGCAGCTCGCTCAGGACAGAGGGGGCTCTTGGCTATGGCTACACCTTC.

In DNA form, the CDR3 reads TGTGCCAGCAGTCGGACTAGCGGGGGGATTTCGAACACCGGGGAGCTGTTTTTT. Protein product: CASSRTSGGISNTGELFF. The V and J genes are TRBV6-6 and TRBJ2-2; 14 bases match TRBD2. CDR1 and CDR2 from the germline V gene are MNHNY and SVGAGI (reference sequence). J gave up 0 bases and V 5 bases, and 5 bases lay outside the gene matches. There are 18 residues in the CDR3.